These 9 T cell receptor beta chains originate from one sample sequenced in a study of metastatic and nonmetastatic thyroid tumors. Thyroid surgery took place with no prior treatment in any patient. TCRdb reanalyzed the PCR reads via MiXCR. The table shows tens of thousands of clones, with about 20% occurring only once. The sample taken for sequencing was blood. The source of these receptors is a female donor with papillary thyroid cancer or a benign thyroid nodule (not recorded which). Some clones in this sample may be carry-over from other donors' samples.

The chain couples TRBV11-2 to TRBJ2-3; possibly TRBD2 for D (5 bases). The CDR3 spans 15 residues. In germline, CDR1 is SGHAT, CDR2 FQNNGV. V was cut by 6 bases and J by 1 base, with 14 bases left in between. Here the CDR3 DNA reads TGTGCCAGCAGTTTTTTGGAGGACGGCACAGATACGCAGTATTTT. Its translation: CASSFLEDGTDTQYF. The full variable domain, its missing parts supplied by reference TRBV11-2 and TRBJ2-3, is EAGVAQSPRYKIIEKRQSVAFWCNPISGHATLYWYQQILGQGPKLLIQFQNNGVVDDSQLPKDRFSAERLKGVDSTLKIQPAKLEDSAVYLCASSFLEDGTDTQYFGPGTRLTVL.

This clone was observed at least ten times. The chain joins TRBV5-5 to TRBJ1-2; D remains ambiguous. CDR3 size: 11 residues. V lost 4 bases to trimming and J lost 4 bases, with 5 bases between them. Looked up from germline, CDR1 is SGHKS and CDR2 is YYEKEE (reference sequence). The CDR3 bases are TGTGCCAGCAGCGTTGCCTATGGCTACACCTTC. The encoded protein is CASSVAYGYTF.

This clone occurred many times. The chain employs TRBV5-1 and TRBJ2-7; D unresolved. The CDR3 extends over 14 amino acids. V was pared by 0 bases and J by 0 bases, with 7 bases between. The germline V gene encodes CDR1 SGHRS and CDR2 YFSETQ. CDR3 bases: TGCGCCAGCAGCTTGGACAGCCCCTCCTACGAGCAGTACTTC. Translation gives CASSLDSPSYEQYF.

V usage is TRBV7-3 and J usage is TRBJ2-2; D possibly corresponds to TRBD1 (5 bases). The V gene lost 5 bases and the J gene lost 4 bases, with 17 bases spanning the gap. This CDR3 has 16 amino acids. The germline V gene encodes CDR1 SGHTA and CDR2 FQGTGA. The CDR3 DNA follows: TGTGCCAGCAGCCTACTTACAGGTCCGAGCACCGGGGAGCTGTTTTTT. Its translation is CASSLLTGPSTGELFF.

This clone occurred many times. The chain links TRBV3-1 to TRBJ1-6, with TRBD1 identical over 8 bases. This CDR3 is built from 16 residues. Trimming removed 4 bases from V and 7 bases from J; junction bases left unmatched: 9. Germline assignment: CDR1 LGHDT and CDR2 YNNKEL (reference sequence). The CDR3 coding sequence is TGTGCCAGCAGCCGGACGACAGGGGCGGGAAATTCACCCCTCCACTTT. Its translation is CASSRTTGAGNSPLHF.

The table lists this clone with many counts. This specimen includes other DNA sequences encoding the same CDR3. Here the CDR3 reads CAIGSDRKNQPQHF. The DNA for the CDR3 is TGTGCCATCGGATCGGACAGAAAAAATCAGCCCCAGCATTTT. The V call is TRBV10-3, the J call TRBJ1-5; weak D call: TRBD1 (6 bases). Germline CDR1 is ENHRY and CDR2 is SYGVKD. This CDR3 has 14 residues. Trimming cost V 8 bases and J 4 bases, with 15 bases left between them.

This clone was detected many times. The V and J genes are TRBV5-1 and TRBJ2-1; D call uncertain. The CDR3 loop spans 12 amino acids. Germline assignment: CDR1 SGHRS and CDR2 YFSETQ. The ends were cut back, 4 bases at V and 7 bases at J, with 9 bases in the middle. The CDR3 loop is CASSRDGNEQFF. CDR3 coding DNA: TGCGCCAGCAGCCGCGATGGGAATGAGCAGTTCTTC.

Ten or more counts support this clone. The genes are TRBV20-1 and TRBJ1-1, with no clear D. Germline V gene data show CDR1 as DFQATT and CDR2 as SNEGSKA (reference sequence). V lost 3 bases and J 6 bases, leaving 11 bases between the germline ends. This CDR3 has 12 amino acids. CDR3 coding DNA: TGCAGTGCTAGGTCGGGCTCCTCTGAAGCTTTCTTT. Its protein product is CSARSGSSEAFF.

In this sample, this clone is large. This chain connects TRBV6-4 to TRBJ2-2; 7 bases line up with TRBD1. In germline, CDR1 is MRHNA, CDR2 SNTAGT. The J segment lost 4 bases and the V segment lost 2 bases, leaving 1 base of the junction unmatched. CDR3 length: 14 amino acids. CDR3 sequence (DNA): TGTGCCAGCAGTGACAAGGGGGCCACCGGGGAGCTGTTTTTT. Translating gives CASSDKGATGELFF.